This is a list of T cell receptor beta chains from one sample in a study of blood T cell repertoires in COVID-19. Assay used: immunoSEQ multiplex PCR; TCRdb lists only in-frame clones, some missing. The data contain roughly 230,000 clones, roughly 80% of them singletons. Sequencing input: peripheral blood. The receptor set was obtained from an elderly woman with acute or convalescent COVID-19. Both conserved end residues are trimmed from each CDR3. Fields, in order: V gene, CDR3 length, CDR3 protein.

TRBV23-1 15 ARDVNRGPCPTDTQY
TRBV6-5 10 ASSHGGDGYT
TRBV6-5 14 ASSYAGQGSNTEAF
TRBV7-2 10 ASSLSSYEQY
TRBV3-1/TRBV3-2 13 ASSQGFGGPQPQH
TRBV12-3/TRBV12-4 10 ASRLAGNTQY
TRBV10-3 18 AISESTGRLGGRMDQPQH
TRBV19 11 ASSNQGRGEQY
TRBV20-1 11 SASPIRDNEQF
TRBV4-1 12 ASSTGTGEKKLF
TRBV19 12 ASSQGRSDEKLF
TRBV5-1 13 ASSFREWRRETQY
TRBV27 12 ASNEASTNEKLF
TRBV5-6 15 ASSWGGLNRPNEKLF
TRBV6-1 14 ASSAAHRGGSYEQY
TRBV4-2 13 ASSLLSGSTDTQY
TRBV5-1 12 ASSSGQPNTEAF
TRBV11-3 13 ASSLTQGAAGELF
TRBV18 12 ASSSDRINQPQH
TRBV30 16 AWSAGLAGGIGSDTQY
TRBV7-2 13 ASSSSGGAGNTIY
TRBV7-9 13 ASSLEAGGDEKLF
TRBV5-1 13 ASSQGGGDDTEAF
TRBV29-1 12 SVATGTGNQPQH
TRBV6-4 14 ASSDSYSLNTGELF
TRBV5-5 11 ASSLGGNTEAF
TRBV4-2 13 ASSQKTGGGYGYT
TRBV7-9 14 ASRFSVGGNTGELF
TRBV7-6 15 ASSSSGQGASTGELF
TRBV30 14 AWSMPRTGVQETQY
TRBV5-1 14 ASSLGQTGGQKTQY
TRBV3-1/TRBV3-2 18 ASSLTSGGARSRDKNIQY
TRBV6-5 12 ASSYDLPSGEQY
TRBV4-2 13 ASSQERQDYYGYT
TRBV30 13 AWSVGGSSGNTIY
TRBV10-3 14 AISEARQGEDQPQH
TRBV24-1 12 ATSDRTVSAEAF
TRBV10-3 13 AISESAERGETQY
TRBV29-1 11 SAAGQARDTQY
TRBV7-2 11 ASSLESIQPQH
TRBV4-2 14 ASSQVVAANTGELF
TRBV6-1 13 ASSEGRVSNQPQH